This entry concerns a single TCR beta chain. The target of this receptor is not known. No qualities accompany the bases; no much larger clone lies one base away. The CDR3 has 15 amino acids, counting the end cysteine and phenylalanine. The read is trimmed to its CDR3 DNA, 45 bases read in frame from base 1. V has 4 bases trimmed and J has 6 bases trimmed; junction bases matching no gene number 11. Sequences SGHRS (CDR1) and YFSETQ (CDR2) are obtained from the germline V gene. This sample is drawn from a study of blood T cell repertoires in COVID-19 (dated by TCRdb to the early 2020s). Context from the whole study: Samples from collaborators originated in the United States, Italy and Spain and spanned both the acute and convalescent phases of COVID-19. The repertoires were made available in a free public database intended to serve as a resource for research on the immune response to SARS-CoV-2. Samples came from the ongoing ImmuneRACE study (first 160 participants) plus 1,254 subjects from 6 global collaborators. The prospective study material was composed of cDNA or gDNA derived from T cells, B-cell-depleted T cells, or PBMCs. Deeply sampled blood TCRbeta repertoires from subjects exposed to, actively infected with, or recovered from COVID-19 were included in the dataset. HLA class I and class II types, where available, came from metadata supplied by the sample provider rather than from assay-based typing. The sample metadata nearly always contained a de-identified subject ID, COVID-19 status, age in years and sex.

Points the paper makes about the study in general: Clinical and demographic metadata were provided uncurated, with the amount varying by source and participant.

The collaborating institutions used their own protocols to collect whole blood in K2EDTA tubes. Collaborator samples were shipped for TCRbeta analysis as frozen whole blood, isolated PBMCs, or DNA extracted from either sample type. TCRbeta CDR3 regions were amplified from genomic DNA by means of the immunoSEQ Assay, a bias-controlled multiplex PCR. Under the source paper's analysis protocol: The number of nucleated cells in each sample was estimated by amplification of reference gene primers within the assay. To quantify the absolute abundance of each unique TCRbeta CDR3 rearrangement, sequence reads were collapsed and filtered. Productive Simpson clonality was computed per sample as the square root of Simpson's diversity index over productive rearrangements. In its TCRdb copy, this immuneACCESS table keeps in-frame sequences only and misses some clones. Where compared with another copy, unresolved V genes explain less than half of these, and the others have no known cause. V and J calls plus clone size are reproduced from that table; the DNA served to infer D and trimming. Counted in this sample were some 87,000 clones; 65% to 80% of them appeared once. The ten largest clonotypes hold about a fifth of the sample.

The sequenced sample was peripheral blood. This receptor chain uses TRBV5-1 and TRBJ1-1, with 8 bases in between that match TRBD1. This clonotype originated in a woman at least 80 years old with active or convalescent COVID-19. The CDR3 protein: CASSPTTGEDAEAFF. The DNA sequence is as follows: TGCGCCAGCAGCCCGACGACAGGGGAGGATGCTGAAGCTTTCTTT. With the rest looked up from the reference TRBV5-1 and TRBJ1-1 genes rather than sequenced, the full variable domain is KAGVTQTPRYLIKTRGQQVTLSCSPISGHRSVSWYQQTPGQGLQFLFEYFSETQRNKGNFPGRFSGRQFSNSRSEMNVSTLELGDSALYLCASSPTTGEDAEAFFGQGTRLTVV.